This T cell receptor beta chain was captured in a study of beta chain features in type 1 diabetes (dated by TCRdb to the late 2010s). Study-level background: Mean age, gender distribution, total cell number and subset yield were not different between patients and healthy donors. A total of roughly 100 million sorted cells were examined across all samples, and the number of cells per subset was strongly correlated with RNA yield. The study compared the TCRB repertoires of sorted circulating CD4+ T cell subsets in recently diagnosed type 1 diabetes patients with those in matched healthy donors. Naive and central memory subsets were obtained from all 30 or so donors, but regulatory and stem cell-like memory subsets were isolated from only 8 patients and roughly 8 healthy donors.

The CDR3, from cysteine to phenylalanine, totals 19 residues. Kept here is only the CDR3 DNA, which spans 57 bases and is read in frame from base 1. Trimmed from V: 4 bases; trimmed from J: 2 bases; junction bases lacking a gene match: 10. CDR1 and CDR2 (MNHEY, SMNVEV) derive from the germline V gene (reference sequence). The High Capacity cDNA Reverse Transcription Kit was used to reverse transcribe all of the isolated RNA, meaning that expressed TCRB transcripts were what got sequenced. Deep immunoSEQ sequencing was performed on naive, central memory and regulatory T cell samples, with an average of around 3.5 million total reads per sample. Sorted cells were lysed in RLT buffer, and RNA was extracted using DNase-treated RNeasy Micro or Mini kits according to cell number. Each cell subset was processed on its own to prevent cross-contamination, while patient and healthy donor samples were processed together. TCRB sequences were amplified from cDNA with the immunoSEQ multiplex PCR, producing 87-bp fragments spanning the CDR3 region. Sequencing of the amplicons was done on the Illumina HiSeq platform. Per the authors' processing: PCR bias was corrected computationally using synthetic template baselines, and reads within Hamming distance 2 were collapsed, with unmergeable singletons discarded. By aligning reads against IMGT, V, D and J genes, CDR3 length, and insertions or deletions at six rearrangement sites were assigned. Within each subset, clonotype counts were normalized to the number of sorted cells before true diversity and Gini coefficients were calculated with the tcR R package. The overlap coefficient, calculated on TCRB nucleotide sequences, was used to measure repertoire sharing. Not all clones reach the TCRdb copy of this immuneACCESS table, which keeps in-frame sequences only. Checked studies attribute under half of the gap to unresolved V genes and leave the rest unexplained. V and J calls and clone size come straight from that table; D and trimming were deduced from the DNA. Recorded for this sample are more than 60,000 clones; around three fifths of them occurred a single time. About 2% of the sample rests with the top ten.

General study outcomes and caveats: In all four CD4+ subsets, TCRB CDR3 length was moderately but significantly shorter in type 1 diabetes patients. Sequencing cDNA rather than genomic DNA could over-represent highly expressing activated cells, although activation and CD3 levels did not differ between groups. Because small numbers of individuals were included in the HLA sub-analyses, any influence of HLA type on TCRB rearrangement was left unresolved. Patients with type 1 diabetes made fewer insertions and deleted more nucleotides at VDJ recombination sites, implying thymic rearrangement abnormalities. PCR may preferentially amplify shorter templates, but because patient and control samples were amplified and corrected together, any resulting skew would affect both groups equally. Naive, central memory and regulatory TCRB repertoires appeared to be more alike among patients than among healthy donors.

This clone was picked up one time. Its binding antigen is unknown. Base-call qualities are not available, and no considerably larger clone is one nucleotide away. Each donor gave one peripheral blood draw, roughly 0.11 L on average, collected into heparinised tubes. A BD FACSAria II was used to sort naive, central memory, regulatory and stem cell-like memory CD4+ T cells with a panel that included CD45RO, CCR7, CD25, CD127, CD95 and CD27. A purity above 95% was achieved for all sorted populations. PBMCs were isolated right away by Lymphoprep density gradient centrifugation and were stained directly, without culture. To minimize batch effects, samples were stained and sorted in pairs, one healthy donor with one patient per experiment.

The specimen was Tregs from blood. This specimen's cell subset or site label, per the study, means: regulatory CD4+ T cells. This TCR was sampled from a woman aged 18-29 years in good health. This chain is built from TRBV27 and TRBJ2-1, with 14 middle bases fitting TRBD2. In nucleotides, the sequence is TGTGCCAGCAGTTCCCACCTGTGGACTAGCGGGAGGACCTACAATGAGCAGTTCTTC. This encodes CASSSHLWTSGRTYNEQFF.